The sequence of this T cell receptor (beta chain) was determined in a study of T cell responses to AZD1222 COVID-19 vaccine. The table lists this clone with a count of one. Antigen specificity is unknown. Findings and caveats of the study: Within unmutated variant regions lay the reported targets of nearly half of spike-specific TCRs.

The method was immunoSEQ multiplex PCR; TCRdb's version includes in-frame clones alone and lacks a portion of them. The data contain about 140,000 clones, approximately 84% of them singletons. CDR1 and CDR2 (germline): SGHDN, FVKESK. V lost 0 bases and J 7 bases, leaving 7 bases between the germline ends. This CDR3 has 13 residues. V gene TRBV14 combines with J gene TRBJ1-5; no definite D call. The sequence was collected from an adult in good health. Sequencing was performed on peripheral blood, taken on day 0 of AZD1222 vaccination. The DNA for the CDR3 is TGTGCCAGCAGCCAAGAGATGGGCCAGCCCCAGCATTTT. Its protein product is CASSQEMGQPQHF.